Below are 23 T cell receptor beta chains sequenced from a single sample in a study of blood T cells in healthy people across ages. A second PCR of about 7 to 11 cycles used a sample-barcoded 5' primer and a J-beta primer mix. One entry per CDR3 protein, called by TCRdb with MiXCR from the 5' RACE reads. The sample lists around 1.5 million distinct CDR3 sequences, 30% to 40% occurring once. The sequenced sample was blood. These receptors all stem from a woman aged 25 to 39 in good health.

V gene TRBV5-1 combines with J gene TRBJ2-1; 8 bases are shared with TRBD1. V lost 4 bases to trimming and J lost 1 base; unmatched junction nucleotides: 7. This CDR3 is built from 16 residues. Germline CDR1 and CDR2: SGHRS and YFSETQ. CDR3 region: CASSTGGSGSYNEQFF. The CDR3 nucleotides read TGCGCCAGCAGCACAGGGGGTTCGGGGTCCTACAATGAGCAGTTCTTC.

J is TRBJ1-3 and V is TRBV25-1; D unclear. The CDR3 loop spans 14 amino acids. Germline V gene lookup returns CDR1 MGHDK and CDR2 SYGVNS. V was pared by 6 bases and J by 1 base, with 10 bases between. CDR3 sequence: CASSPGLSGNTIYF. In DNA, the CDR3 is TGTGCCAGCAGCCCGGGCCTTTCTGGAAACACCATATATTTT.

CDR3 DNA: TGTGCCAGCAGGGATGGGACTAGCGGGAGGGCCCAAAGGGAGCAGTACTTC. Protein product: CASRDGTSGRAQREQYF. The chain uses TRBV2 and TRBJ2-4; 16 nucleotides align to TRBD2. With V trimmed by 6 bases and J by 13 bases, 15 bases remained unmatched. Per the germline V gene, CDR1 is SNHLY and CDR2 is FYNNEI. There are 17 residues in the CDR3.

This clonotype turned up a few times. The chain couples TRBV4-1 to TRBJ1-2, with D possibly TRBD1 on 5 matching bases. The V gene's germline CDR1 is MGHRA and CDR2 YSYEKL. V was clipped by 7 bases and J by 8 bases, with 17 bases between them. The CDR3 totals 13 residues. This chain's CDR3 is CASNNPMGGGYTF. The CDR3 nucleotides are TGCGCCAGCAACAACCCAATGGGGGGGGGCTACACCTTC.

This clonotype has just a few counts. The CDR3 protein is CASGVGGLGHYGYTF. As DNA, the CDR3 is TGTGCCAGTGGGGTTGGGGGCCTGGGGCACTATGGCTACACCTTC. The chain couples TRBV6-1 to TRBJ1-2; D possibly corresponds to TRBD1 (6 bases). V was shortened by 9 bases and J by 3 bases, with 20 bases between the two germline ends. The CDR3 is made up of 15 amino acids. Germline V gene data show CDR1 as MNHNS and CDR2 as SASEGT.

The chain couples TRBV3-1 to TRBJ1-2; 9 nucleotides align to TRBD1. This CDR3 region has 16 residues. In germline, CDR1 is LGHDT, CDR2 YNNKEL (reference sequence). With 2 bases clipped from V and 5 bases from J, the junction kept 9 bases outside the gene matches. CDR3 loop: CASSQLDRGGLYGYTF. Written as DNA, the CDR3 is TGTGCCAGCAGCCAACTGGACAGGGGCGGATTGTATGGCTACACCTTC.

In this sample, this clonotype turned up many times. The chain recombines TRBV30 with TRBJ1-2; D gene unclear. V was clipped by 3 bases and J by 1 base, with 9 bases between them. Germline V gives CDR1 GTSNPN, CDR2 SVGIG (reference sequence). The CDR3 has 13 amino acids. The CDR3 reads CAWSEGGNYGYTF. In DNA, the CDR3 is TGTGCCTGGAGCGAGGGCGGTAACTATGGCTACACCTTC.

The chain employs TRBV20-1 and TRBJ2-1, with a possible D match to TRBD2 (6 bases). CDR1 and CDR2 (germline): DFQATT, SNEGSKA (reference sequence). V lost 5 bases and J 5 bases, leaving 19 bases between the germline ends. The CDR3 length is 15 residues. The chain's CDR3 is CSARPMTRGDNEQFF. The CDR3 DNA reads TGCAGTGCTCGACCCATGACCCGCGGGGACAATGAGCAGTTCTTC.

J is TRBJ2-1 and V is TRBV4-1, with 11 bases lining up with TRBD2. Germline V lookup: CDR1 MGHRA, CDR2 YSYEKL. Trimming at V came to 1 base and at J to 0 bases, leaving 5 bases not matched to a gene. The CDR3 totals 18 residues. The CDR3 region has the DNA TGCGCCAGCAGCCAAGGGACTAGCGGGTTATACTCCTACAATGAGCAGTTCTTC. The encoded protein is CASSQGTSGLYSYNEQFF.

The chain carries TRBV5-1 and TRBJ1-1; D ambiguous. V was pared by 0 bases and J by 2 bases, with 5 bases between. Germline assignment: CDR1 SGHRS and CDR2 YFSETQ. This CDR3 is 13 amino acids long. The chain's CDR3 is CASSLDFNTEAFF. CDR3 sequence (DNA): TGCGCCAGCAGCTTGGACTTTAACACTGAAGCTTTCTTT.

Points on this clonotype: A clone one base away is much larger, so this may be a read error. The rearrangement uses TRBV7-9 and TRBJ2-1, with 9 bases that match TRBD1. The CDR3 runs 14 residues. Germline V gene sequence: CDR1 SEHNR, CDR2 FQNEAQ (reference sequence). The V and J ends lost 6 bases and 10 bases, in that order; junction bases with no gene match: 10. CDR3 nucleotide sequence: TGTGCCAGCAGTTACCGGACAGGGGCCGACGAGCAGTTCTTC. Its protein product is CASSYRTGADEQFF.

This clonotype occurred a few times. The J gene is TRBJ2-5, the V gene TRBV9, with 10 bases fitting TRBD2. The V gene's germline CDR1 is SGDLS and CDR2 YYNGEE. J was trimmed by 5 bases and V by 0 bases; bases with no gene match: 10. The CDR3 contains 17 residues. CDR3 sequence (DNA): TGTGCCAGCAGCGTAGGGCTAGCGGGAGCGGTAAGGGAGACCCAGTACTTC. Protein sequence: CASSVGLAGAVRETQYF.

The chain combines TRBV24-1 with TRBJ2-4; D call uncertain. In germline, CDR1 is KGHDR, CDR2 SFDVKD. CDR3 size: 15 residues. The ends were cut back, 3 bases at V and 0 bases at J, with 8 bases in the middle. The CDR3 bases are TGTGCCACCAGTGATCCGATAAGAGCCAAAAACATTCAGTACTTC. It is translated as CATSDPIRAKNIQYF.

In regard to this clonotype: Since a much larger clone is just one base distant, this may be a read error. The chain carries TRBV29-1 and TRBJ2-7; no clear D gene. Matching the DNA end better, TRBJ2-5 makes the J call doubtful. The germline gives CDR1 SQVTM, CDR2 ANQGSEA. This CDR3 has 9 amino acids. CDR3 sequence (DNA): TGCAGCACTGAGGAGACCCAGTACTTC. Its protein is CSTEETQYF.

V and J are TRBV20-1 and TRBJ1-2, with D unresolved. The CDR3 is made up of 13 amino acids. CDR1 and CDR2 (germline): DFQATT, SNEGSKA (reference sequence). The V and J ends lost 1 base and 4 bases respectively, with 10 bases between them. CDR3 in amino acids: CSARVPRPYGYTF. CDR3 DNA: TGCAGTGCTAGAGTTCCCCGTCCCTATGGCTACACCTTC.

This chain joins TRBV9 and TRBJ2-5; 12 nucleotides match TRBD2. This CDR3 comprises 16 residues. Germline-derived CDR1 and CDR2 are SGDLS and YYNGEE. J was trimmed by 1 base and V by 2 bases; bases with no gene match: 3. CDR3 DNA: TGTGCCAGCAGCGTCGCTAGCGGGGGGGCCCAAGAGACCCAGTACTTC. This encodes CASSVASGGAQETQYF.

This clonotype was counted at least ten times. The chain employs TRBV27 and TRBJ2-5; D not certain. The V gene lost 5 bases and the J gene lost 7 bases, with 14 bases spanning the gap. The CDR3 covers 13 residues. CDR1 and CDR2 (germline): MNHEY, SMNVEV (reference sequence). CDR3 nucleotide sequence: TGTGCCAGCAGTCTGGGGAACAAGAGGACCCAGTACTTC. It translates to CASSLGNKRTQYF.

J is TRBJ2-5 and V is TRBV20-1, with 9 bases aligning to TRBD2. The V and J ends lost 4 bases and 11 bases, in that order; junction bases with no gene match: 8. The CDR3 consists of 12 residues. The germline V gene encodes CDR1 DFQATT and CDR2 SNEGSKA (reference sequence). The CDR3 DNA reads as TGCAGTGCTACTCTAGCGGGGAATGAGCAGTACTTC. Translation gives CSATLAGNEQYF.

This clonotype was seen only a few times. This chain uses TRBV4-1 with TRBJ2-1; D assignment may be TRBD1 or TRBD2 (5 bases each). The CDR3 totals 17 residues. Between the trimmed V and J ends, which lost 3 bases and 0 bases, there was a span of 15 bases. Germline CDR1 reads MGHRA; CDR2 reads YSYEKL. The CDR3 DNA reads TGCGCCAGCAGCCACTCCCCGGTGGGGGACTCCTACAATGAGCAGTTCTTC. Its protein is CASSHSPVGDSYNEQFF.

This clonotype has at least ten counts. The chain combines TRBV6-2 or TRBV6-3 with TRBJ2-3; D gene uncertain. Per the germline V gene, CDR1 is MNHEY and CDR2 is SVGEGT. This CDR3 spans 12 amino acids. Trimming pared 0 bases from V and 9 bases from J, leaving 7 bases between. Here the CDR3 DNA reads TGTGCCAGCAGTTACTCCCCCCGCACGCAGTATTTT. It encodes CASSYSPRTQYF.

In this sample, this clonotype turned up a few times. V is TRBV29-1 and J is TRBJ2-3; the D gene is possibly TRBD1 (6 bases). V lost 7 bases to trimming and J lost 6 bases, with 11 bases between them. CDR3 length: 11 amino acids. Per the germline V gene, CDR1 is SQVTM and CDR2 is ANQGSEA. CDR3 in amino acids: CSALQGDTQYF. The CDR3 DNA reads TGCAGCGCCCTCCAGGGGGATACGCAGTATTTT.

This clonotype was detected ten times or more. The DNA for the CDR3 is TGTGCCAGCAGCCAAGAGACTCCTAAGCGGGAGCGGGGTAGTTACATTCAGTACTTC. This codes for CASSQETPKRERGSYIQYF. The V gene is TRBV4-2, the J gene TRBJ2-4; 8 bases are a match to TRBD2. Looked up from germline, CDR1 is LGHNA and CDR2 is YNFKEQ. The CDR3 runs to 19 residues. With V trimmed by 0 bases and J by 8 bases, 18 bases remained unmatched.

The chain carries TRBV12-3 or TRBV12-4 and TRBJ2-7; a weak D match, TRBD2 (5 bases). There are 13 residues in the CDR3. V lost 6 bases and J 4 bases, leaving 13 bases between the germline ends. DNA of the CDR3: TGTGCCAGCAGCCCCGAGTCGGGGTACGAGCAGTACTTC. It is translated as CASSPESGYEQYF.